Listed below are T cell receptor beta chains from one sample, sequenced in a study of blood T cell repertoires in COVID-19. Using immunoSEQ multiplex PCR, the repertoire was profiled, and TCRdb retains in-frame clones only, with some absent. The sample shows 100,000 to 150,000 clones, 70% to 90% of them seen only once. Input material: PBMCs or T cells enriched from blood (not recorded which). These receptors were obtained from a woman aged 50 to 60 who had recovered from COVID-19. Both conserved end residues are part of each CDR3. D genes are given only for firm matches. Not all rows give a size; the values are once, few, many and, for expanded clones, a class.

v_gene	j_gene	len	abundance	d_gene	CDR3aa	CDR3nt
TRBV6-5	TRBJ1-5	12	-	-	CASSHTNQPQHF	TGTGCCAGCAGCCACACGAATCAGCCCCAGCATTTT
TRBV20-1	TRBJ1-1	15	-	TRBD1	CSASYRGGTNTEAFF	TGCAGTGCTAGTTACAGGGGTGGGACGAACACTGAAGCTTTCTTT
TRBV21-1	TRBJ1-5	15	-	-	CASSKGDRALQPQHF	TGTGCCAGCAGCAAAGGGGACAGGGCGTTGCAGCCCCAGCATTTT
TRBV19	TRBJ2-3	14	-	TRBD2	CASIAGGPPDTQYF	TGTGCCAGTATAGCGGGGGGGCCTCCAGATACGCAGTATTTT
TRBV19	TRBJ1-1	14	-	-	CASLREGGIAEAFF	TGTGCCAGCCTCAGGGAGGGGGGAATTGCTGAAGCTTTCTTT
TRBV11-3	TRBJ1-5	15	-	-	CASSLEGYRNQPQHF	TGTGCCAGCAGCTTAGAGGGGTACAGGAATCAGCCCCAGCATTTT
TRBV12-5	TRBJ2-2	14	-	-	CASGFWGLTGELFF	TGTGCTAGTGGTTTTTGGGGCCTCACCGGGGAGCTGTTTTTT
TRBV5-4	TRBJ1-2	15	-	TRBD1	CASSLAGTGERGYTF	TGTGCCAGCAGCTTGGCCGGGACAGGGGAGAGGGGCTACACCTTC
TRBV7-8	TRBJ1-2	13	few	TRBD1	CASSPRQGLGYTF	TGTGCCAGCAGCCCCCGACAGGGGCTCGGCTACACCTTC
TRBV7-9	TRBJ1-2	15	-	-	CASSSSTGANYGYTF	TGTGCCAGCAGCTCTTCGACAGGAGCTAACTATGGCTACACCTTC
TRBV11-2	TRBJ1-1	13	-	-	CASSLNRNTEAFF	TGTGCCAGCAGCTTAAACAGGAACACTGAAGCTTTCTTT
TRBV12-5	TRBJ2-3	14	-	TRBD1	CASGGTESTDTQYF	TGTGCTAGTGGCGGGACAGAGAGCACAGATACGCAGTATTTT
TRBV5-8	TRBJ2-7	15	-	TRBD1	CASSLGQGAYYEQYF	TGTGCCAGCAGCTTGGGGCAGGGGGCTTATTACGAGCAGTACTTC
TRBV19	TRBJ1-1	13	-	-	CASSISGNTEAFF	TGTGCCAGTAGTATTTCAGGGAACACTGAAGCTTTCTTT
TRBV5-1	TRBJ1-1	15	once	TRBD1	CASSTRQGQDTEAFF	TGCGCCAGCAGCACTCGACAGGGACAGGACACTGAAGCTTTCTTT
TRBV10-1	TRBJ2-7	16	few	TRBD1	CASSESDRGSGYEQYF	TGCGCCAGCAGTGAATCGGACAGGGGAAGTGGCTACGAGCAGTACTTC
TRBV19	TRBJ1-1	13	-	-	CASSQPWPTEAFF	TGTGCCAGTAGCCAACCTTGGCCTACTGAAGCTTTCTTT
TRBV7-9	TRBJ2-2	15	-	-	CASSFEGQNTGELFF	TGTGCCAGCAGCTTTGAGGGACAGAACACCGGGGAGCTGTTTTTT
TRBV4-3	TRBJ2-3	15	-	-	CASSPELPSTDTQYF	TGCGCCAGCAGCCCCGAACTCCCAAGCACAGATACGCAGTATTTT
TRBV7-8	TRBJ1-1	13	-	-	CASRRTVNTEAFF	TGTGCCAGCAGACGGACAGTGAACACTGAAGCTTTCTTT
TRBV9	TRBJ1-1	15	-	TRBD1	CASSSPQGVGTEAFF	TGTGCCAGCAGCTCCCCCCAGGGGGTGGGGACTGAAGCTTTCTTT
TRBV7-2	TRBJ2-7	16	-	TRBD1	CASSSVGQGAHYEQYF	TGTGCCAGCAGCTCGGTAGGACAGGGGGCCCACTACGAGCAGTACTTC
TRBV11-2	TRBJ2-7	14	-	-	CASSLERSSYEQYF	TGTGCCAGCAGCCTAGAAAGGAGCTCCTACGAGCAGTACTTC
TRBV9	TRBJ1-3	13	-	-	CASSASAGNTIYF	TGTGCCAGCAGCGCCTCGGCTGGAAACACCATATATTTT
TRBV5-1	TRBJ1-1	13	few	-	CASRAGQGTEAFF	TGCGCCAGCCGCGCTGGCCAGGGGACTGAAGCTTTCTTT
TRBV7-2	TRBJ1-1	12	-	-	CASSLSGTEAFF	TGTGCCAGCAGCTTATCAGGCACTGAAGCTTTCTTT
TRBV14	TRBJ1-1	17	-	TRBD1	CASSRRQGAALNTEAFF	TGTGCCAGCAGCCGGCGACAGGGGGCCGCCTTGAACACTGAAGCTTTCTTT
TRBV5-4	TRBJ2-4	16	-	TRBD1	CASTKPGQGLGNIQYF	TGTGCCAGCACGAAACCGGGACAGGGATTAGGAAACATTCAGTACTTC
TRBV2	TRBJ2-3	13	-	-	CASSEALGARDLF	TGTGCCAGCAGTGAAGCGTTAGGGGCCAGAGACCTTTTT
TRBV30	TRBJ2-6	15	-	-	CAWRFVRSGANVLTF	TGTGCCTGGAGGTTTGTGAGGTCTGGGGCCAACGTCCTGACTTTC
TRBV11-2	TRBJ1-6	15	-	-	CASSLFTSYNSPLHF	TGTGCCAGCAGCCTATTCACCTCCTATAATTCACCCCTCCACTTT
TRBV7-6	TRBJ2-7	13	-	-	CASSLEERYEQYF	TGTGCCAGCAGCTTAGAGGAGCGCTACGAGCAGTACTTC
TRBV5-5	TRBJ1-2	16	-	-	CASSYLRGPANYGYTF	TGTGCCAGCAGCTACTTAAGGGGTCCGGCTAACTATGGCTACACCTTC
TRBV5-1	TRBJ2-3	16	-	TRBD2	CASSSGLAGSTDTQYF	TGCGCCAGCAGCTCGGGACTAGCGGGGAGCACAGATACGCAGTATTTT
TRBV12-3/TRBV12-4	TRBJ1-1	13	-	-	CASSLARHTEAFF	TGTGCCAGCAGTTTAGCGAGGCACACTGAAGCTTTCTTT
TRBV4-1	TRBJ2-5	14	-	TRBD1	CASSQGQGGETQYF	TGCGCCAGCAGCCAAGGACAGGGGGGGGAGACCCAGTACTTC
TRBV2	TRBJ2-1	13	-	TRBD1	CASRDSSYNEQFF	TGTGCCAGCCGGGACAGCTCTTACAATGAGCAGTTCTTC
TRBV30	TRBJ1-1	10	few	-	CAGNPPEAFF	TGTGCCGGCAATCCCCCTGAAGCTTTCTTT
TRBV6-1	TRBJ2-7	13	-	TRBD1	CASSDQRDRPLYF	TGTGCCAGCAGTGACCAACGGGACAGGCCCCTGTACTTC
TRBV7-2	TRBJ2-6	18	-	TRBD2	CASSPVGGGAPGANVLTF	TGTGCCAGCAGCCCTGTCGGCGGGGGGGCTCCAGGGGCCAACGTCCTGACTTTC
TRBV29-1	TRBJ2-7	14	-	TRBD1	CSVVPGQGTYEQYF	TGCAGCGTTGTTCCGGGACAGGGGACCTACGAGCAGTACTTC
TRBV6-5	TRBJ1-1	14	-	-	CASSYTGIYTEAFF	TGTGCCAGCAGTTACACGGGTATCTACACTGAAGCTTTCTTT
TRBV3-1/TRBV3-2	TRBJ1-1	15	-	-	CASSQDGRGHTEAFF	TGTGCCAGCAGCCAAGATGGCAGGGGTCACACTGAAGCTTTCTTT